This TCR beta chain was recorded in a study of blood T cells in healthy people across ages. Combining a sample-barcoded 5' primer with a J-beta primer mix, a second PCR ran for about 7 to 11 cycles. TCRdb redid the calling of the 5' RACE reads with MiXCR, one entry per CDR3 protein. The sample shows 700,000 to 900,000 distinct CDR3 sequences, approximately 53% of them seen only once. General study points: PBMCs went unsorted, and a conclusive naive versus antigen-experienced comparison was therefore prevented.

Germline CDR1 and CDR2: SNHLY and FYNNEI. The CDR3 contains 16 residues. V lost 5 bases and J lost 1; bases outside the gene matches: 8. This clonotype was recorded a few times. Antigen: not known. Sequencing used blood. The sequence was obtained from a man of 80 years or more in good health. V usage is TRBV2 and J usage is TRBJ2-5; TRBD2 matches at 9 bases. The CDR3 bases are TGTGCCAGCAGTCAGATAGCGGGAGTCTCCCAAGAGACCCAGTACTTC. Translation: CASSQIAGVSQETQYF.